This T cell receptor (beta chain) was profiled in a study of cytomegalovirus exposure and HLA in healthy donors. At the level of the study: Genotyping showed roughly 77% of 398 donors falling in the Caucasian-associated ancestry cluster.

Amplification used 60 Vbeta primers and 13 Jbeta primers. Assay: immunoSEQ multiplex PCR; the TCRdb copy retains only in-frame clones and omits some. The sample shows about 93,000 clones, around 78% of them seen only once. Findings and limits, study-wide: There were approximately 150 TCR beta chains listed as cytomegalovirus-associated. Near-uniform donor sequencing depth was presumed by presence/absence analyses.

With regard to this clone: Its antigen is not identified.

Sequenced input: PBMCs. The origin of this receptor is a man aged 25 to 40 in good health and CMV-seronegative.

The CDR3 is CASSPRDSIYNEQFF. The CDR3, as DNA: TGCGCCAGCAGCCCCCGGGACTCCATCTACAATGAGCAGTTCTTC. The V gene is TRBV4-1, the J gene TRBJ2-1; TRBD2 is a possible D gene (6 bases). The CDR3 length is 15 residues. Germline-derived CDR1 and CDR2 are MGHRA and YSYEKL. Trimming removed 4 bases from V and 3 bases from J, with 13 bases in between.